This T cell receptor (beta chain) stems from a study of beta chain features in type 1 diabetes. Study-level results: TCRB CDR3s from Type 1 diabetes patients were moderately but significantly shorter in all four CD4+ subsets.

Reverse transcription of all isolated RNA meant that expressed TCRB transcripts were sequenced. The repertoire was sequenced with immunoSEQ multiplex PCR; TCRdb's copy has only in-frame clones and lacks some. Of some 270,000 clones listed, 7.5% to 9.5% are singletons. A few counts support this clone. The antigen is not known. The identical CDR3 is also encoded by other nucleotide sequences in the sample. The germline V and J ends were trimmed by 4 bases and 1 base, with 4 bases remaining between them. CDR1 is SGHDN, CDR2 FVKESK, per germline. This CDR3 contains 13 residues. The genes are TRBV14 and TRBJ2-2; D is ambiguous. This clonotype originated in a woman aged 18-35 years in good health. Sequenced material: central memory CD4+ T cells from blood. The CDR3 protein is CASSLQNTGELFF. CDR3 DNA: TGTGCCAGCAGCCTACAGAACACCGGGGAGCTGTTTTTT.